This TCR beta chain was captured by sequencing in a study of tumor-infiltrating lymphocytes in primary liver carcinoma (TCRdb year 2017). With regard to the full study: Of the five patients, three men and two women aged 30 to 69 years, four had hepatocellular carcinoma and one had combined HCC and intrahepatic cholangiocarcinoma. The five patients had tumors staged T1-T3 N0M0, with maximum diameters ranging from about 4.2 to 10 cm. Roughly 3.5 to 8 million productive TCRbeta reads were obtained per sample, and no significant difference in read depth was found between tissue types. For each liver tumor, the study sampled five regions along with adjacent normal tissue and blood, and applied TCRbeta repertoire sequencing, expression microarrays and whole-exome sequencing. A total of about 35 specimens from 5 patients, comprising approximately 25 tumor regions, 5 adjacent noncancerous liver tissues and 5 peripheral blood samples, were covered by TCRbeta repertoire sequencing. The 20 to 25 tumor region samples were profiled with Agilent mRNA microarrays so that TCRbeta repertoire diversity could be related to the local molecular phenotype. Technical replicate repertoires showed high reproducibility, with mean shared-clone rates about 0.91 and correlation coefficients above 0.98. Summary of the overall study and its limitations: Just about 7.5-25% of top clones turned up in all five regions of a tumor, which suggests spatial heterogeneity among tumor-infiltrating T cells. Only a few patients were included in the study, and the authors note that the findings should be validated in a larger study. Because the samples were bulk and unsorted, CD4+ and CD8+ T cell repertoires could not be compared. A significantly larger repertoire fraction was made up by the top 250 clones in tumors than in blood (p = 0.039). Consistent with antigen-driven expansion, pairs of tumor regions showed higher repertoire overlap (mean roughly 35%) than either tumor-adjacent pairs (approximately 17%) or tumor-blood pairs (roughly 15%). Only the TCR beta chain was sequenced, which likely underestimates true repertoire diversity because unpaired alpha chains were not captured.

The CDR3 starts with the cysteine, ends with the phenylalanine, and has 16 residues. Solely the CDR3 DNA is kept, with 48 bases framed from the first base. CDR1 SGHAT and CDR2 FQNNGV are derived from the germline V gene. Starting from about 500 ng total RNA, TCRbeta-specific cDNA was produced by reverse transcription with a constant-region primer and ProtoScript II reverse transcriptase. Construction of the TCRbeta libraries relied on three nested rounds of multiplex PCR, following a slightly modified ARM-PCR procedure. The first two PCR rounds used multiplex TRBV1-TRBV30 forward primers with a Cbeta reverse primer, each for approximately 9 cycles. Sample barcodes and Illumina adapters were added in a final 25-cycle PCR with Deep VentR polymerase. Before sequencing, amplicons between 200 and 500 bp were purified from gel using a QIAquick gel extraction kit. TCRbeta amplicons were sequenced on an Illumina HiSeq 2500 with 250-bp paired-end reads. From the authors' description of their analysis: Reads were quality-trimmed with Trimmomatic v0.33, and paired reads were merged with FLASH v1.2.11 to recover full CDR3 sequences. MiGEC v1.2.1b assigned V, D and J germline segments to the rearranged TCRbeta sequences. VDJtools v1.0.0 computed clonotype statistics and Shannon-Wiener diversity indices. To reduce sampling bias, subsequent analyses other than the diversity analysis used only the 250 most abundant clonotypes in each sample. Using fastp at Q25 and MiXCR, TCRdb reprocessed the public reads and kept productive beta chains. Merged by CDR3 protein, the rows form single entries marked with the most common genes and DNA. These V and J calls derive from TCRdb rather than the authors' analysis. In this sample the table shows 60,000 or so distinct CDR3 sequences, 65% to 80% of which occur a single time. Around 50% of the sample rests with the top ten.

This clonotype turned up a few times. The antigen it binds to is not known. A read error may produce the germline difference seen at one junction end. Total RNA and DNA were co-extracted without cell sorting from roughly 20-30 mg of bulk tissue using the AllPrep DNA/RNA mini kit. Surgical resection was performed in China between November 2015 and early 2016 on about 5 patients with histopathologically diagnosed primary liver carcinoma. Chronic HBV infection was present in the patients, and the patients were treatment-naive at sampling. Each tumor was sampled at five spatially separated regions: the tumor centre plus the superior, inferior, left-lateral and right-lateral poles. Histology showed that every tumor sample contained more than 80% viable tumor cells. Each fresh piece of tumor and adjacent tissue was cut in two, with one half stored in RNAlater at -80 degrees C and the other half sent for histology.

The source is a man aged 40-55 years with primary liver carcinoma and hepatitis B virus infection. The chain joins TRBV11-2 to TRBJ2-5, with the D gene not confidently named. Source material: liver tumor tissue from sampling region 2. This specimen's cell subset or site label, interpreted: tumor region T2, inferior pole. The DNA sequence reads TGTGCCAGCAGCCTAACTCCTGGCGATGGGAAAGAGACTCAGTACTTC. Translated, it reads CASSLTPGDGKETQYF. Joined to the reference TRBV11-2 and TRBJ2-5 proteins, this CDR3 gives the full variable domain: EAGVAQSPRYKIIEKRQSVAFWCNPISGHATLYWYQQILGQGPKLLIQFQNNGVVDDSQLPKDRFSAERLKGVDSTLKIQPAKLEDSAVYLCASSLTPGDGKETQYFGPGTRLLVL.